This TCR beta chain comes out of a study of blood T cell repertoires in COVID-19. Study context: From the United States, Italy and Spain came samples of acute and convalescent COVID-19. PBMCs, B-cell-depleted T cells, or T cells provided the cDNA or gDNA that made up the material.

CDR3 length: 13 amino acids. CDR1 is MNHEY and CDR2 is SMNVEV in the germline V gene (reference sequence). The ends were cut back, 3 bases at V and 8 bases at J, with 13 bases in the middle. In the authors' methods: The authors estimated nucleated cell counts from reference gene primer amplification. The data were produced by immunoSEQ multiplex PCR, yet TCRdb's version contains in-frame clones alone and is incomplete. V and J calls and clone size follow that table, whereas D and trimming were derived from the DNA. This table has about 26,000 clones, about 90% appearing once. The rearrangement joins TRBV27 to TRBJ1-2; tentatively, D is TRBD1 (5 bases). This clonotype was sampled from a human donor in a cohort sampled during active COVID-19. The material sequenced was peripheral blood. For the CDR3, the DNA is TGTGCCAGCAGTTTGGCCGGGTCAGGGGGCTACACCTTC. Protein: CASSLAGSGGYTF.